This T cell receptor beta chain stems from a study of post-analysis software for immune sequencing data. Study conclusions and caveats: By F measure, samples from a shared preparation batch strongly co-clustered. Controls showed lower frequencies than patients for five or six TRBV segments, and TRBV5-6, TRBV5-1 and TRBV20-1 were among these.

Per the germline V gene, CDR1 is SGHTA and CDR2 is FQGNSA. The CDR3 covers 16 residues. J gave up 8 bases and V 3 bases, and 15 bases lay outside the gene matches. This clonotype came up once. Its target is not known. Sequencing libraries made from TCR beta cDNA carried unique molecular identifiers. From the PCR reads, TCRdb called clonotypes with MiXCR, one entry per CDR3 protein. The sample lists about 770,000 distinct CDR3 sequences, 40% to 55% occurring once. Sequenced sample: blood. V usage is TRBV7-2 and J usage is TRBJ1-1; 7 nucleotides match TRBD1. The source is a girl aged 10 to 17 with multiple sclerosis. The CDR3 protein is CASSFEGALKGVEAFF. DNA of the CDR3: TGTGCCAGCAGCTTTGAGGGGGCACTTAAGGGGGTGGAAGCTTTCTTT. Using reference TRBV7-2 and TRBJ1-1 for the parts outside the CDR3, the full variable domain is GAGVSQSPSNKVTEKGKDVELRCDPISGHTALYWYRQSLGQGLEFLIYFQGNSAPDKSGLPSDRFSAERTGGSVSTLTIQRTQQEDSAVYLCASSFEGALKGVEAFFGQGTRLTVV.